This T cell receptor (beta chain) appears in the sequencing data of a study of CD8 T cells in Susac syndrome. Random hexamers were used to reverse transcribe the RNA input (roughly 0.5 to 1 ug). Amplification of TCR beta CDR3 used immunoSEQ multiplex PCR across 54 Vbeta and 13 Jbeta. From the immunoSEQ multiplex PCR reads, TCRdb called clonotypes with MiXCR, one entry per CDR3 protein. The profile shows a few hundred thousand distinct CDR3 sequences, approximately 85% of them singletons. TEMRA cells were FACS-enriched, unlike CD8+ and CD4+ T cells, which were negatively isolated. Per the germline V gene, CDR1 is MNHEY and CDR2 is SVGEGT. V lost 1 base and J lost 2, with 9 bases in between. This CDR3 comprises 14 residues.

This receptor was identified in a human donor with multiple sclerosis. The specimen was CD8+ T cells from PBMCs. V usage is TRBV6-2 or TRBV6-3 and J usage is TRBJ2-7; no clear D gene. Written as DNA, the CDR3 is TGTGCCAGCAGTTACTTGGACGGAACCTACGAGCAGTACTTC. Protein: CASSYLDGTYEQYF.